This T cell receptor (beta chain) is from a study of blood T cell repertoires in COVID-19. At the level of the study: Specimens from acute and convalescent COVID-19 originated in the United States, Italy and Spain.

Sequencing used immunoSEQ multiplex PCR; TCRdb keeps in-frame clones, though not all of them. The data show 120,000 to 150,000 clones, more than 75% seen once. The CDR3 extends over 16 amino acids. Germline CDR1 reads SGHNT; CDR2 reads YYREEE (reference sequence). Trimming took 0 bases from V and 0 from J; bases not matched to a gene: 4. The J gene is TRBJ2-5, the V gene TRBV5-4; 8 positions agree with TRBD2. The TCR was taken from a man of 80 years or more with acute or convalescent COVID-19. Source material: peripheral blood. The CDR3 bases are TGTGCCAGCAGCTTGGGCGCTAGCGGGCACCAAGAGACCCAGTACTTC. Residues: CASSLGASGHQETQYF.